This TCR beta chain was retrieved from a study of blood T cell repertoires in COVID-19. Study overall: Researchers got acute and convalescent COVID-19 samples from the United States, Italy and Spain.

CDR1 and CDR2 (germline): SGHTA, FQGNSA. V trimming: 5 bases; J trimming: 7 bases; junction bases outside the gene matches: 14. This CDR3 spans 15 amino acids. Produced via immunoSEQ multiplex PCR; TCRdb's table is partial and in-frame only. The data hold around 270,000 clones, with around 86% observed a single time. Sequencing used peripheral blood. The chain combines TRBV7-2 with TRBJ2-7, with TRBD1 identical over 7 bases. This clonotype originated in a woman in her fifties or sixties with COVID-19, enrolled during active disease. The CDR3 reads CASSRGQVQLSEQYF. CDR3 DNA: TGTGCCAGCAGCCGTGGACAGGTTCAGCTGTCAGAGCAGTACTTC.